This T cell receptor (beta chain) was identified in a study of beta chain features in type 1 diabetes listed by TCRdb under 2018. In the study overall: Patients and healthy donors did not differ in mean age, gender distribution, total cell number or subset yield. Regulatory and stem cell-like memory subsets were isolated from only 8 patients and about 8 healthy donors, whereas naive and central memory subsets came from all 28 donors. In the study, recently diagnosed type 1 diabetes patients and matched healthy donors were compared on the TCRB repertoires of their sorted circulating CD4+ T cell subsets. A total of approximately 100 million sorted cells were examined across all samples, and the number of cells per subset was strongly correlated with RNA yield.

The germline V gene (reference sequence) supplies CDR1 SGHKS and CDR2 YYEKEE. V and J lose 0 bases and 13 bases, and a span of 10 bases separates them. Taken from cysteine to phenylalanine, the CDR3 has 11 residues. Solely the CDR3 DNA is kept, with 33 bases framed from the first base. Of note for this clone: Its recognized antigen is unknown. Base-call qualities are not available, and no considerably larger clone is one nucleotide away.

The High Capacity cDNA Reverse Transcription Kit was used to reverse transcribe all of the isolated RNA, meaning that expressed TCRB transcripts were what got sequenced. Naive, central memory and regulatory T cell samples underwent deep immunoSEQ sequencing, averaging about 3.5 million total reads per sample. Sorted cells were lysed in RLT buffer and RNA was extracted with DNase-treated RNeasy Micro or Mini kits, depending on cell number. To prevent cross-contamination, each cell subset was processed individually, whereas patient and healthy donor samples were processed jointly. TCRB sequences were amplified from cDNA with the immunoSEQ multiplex PCR, producing 87-bp fragments spanning the CDR3 region. Sequencing of the amplicons was done on the Illumina HiSeq platform. Processing in the source paper ran as follows. PCR bias was corrected computationally using synthetic template baselines, and reads within Hamming distance 2 were collapsed, with unmergeable singletons discarded. Reads were aligned against IMGT so that V, D and J genes, CDR3 length and insertions or deletions at six rearrangement sites could be assigned. Within each subset, clonotype counts were normalized to sorted cell number, and only after that were true diversity and Gini coefficients computed with the tcR R package. The overlap coefficient, calculated on TCRB nucleotide sequences, was used to quantify repertoire sharing. TCRdb obtained this table from immuneACCESS and retained in-frame rearrangements with V and J assigned. These tables miss some clones; where compared with another copy, unresolved V genes account for less than half of the shortfall, and the remainder is unexplained. The V and J calls and clone size come from that table; D and trimming were worked out from the DNA. Recorded for this sample are 110,000 to 150,000 clones; roughly 9.3% of them occurred a single time. Approximately 0.69% of the sample is held by the ten biggest clonotypes.

Summary of the overall study and its limitations: Fewer insertions and more nucleotide deletions at VDJ recombination sites were observed in patients with type 1 diabetes, implying thymic rearrangement abnormalities. A moderate but significant shortening of TCRB CDR3 length was observed in type 1 diabetes patients in all four CD4+ subsets. Because the HLA sub-analyses included only small numbers of individuals, any influence of HLA type on TCRB rearrangement was left unresolved. Because cDNA was sequenced instead of genomic DNA, activated cells with high expression could be over-represented, although the groups did not differ in activation or CD3 levels. PCR might favor shorter templates, but patient and control samples were amplified and corrected together, so any skew would affect both groups equally. Naive, central memory and regulatory TCRB repertoires appeared more similar among patients than among healthy donors.

Each donor gave one peripheral blood draw, about 110 mL on average, collected into heparinised tubes. Using a panel that included CD45RO, CCR7, CD25, CD127, CD95 and CD27, naive, central memory, regulatory and stem cell-like memory CD4+ T cells were sorted on a BD FACSAria II. All sorted populations exceeded 95% purity. PBMCs were isolated right away by Lymphoprep density gradient centrifugation and were stained directly, without culture. Samples were stained and sorted in pairs, with one healthy donor and one patient per experiment, so that batch effects were minimized. The sequencing sample was made of central memory CD4+ T cells from blood. This receptor was taken from a woman in her forties in good health. The sequence joins TRBV5-5 to TRBJ1-2; the D gene is perhaps TRBD1, on 6 matching bases. The CDR3 reads CASSLDRACTF. In nucleotide form, the sequence is TGTGCCAGCAGCTTGGACAGGGCGTGCACCTTC.